Following are 26 T cell receptor beta chains from one sample sequenced in a study of CD8+ T cells in alopecia areata. Extraction and reverse transcription of RNA yielded cDNA as the sequencing template. Sequencing was performed with immunoSEQ multiplex PCR; in TCRdb, only in-frame clones are kept and a portion is missing. This sample yields about 150,000 clones, of which roughly 50% are seen a single time; about 4.3% belongs to the top ten. The sample was CD4+ T cells sorted from blood. These receptor sequences come from a human donor in good health.

This clone appeared a few times. The chain couples TRBV29-1 to TRBJ1-1; D is unclear. The germline gives CDR1 SQVTM, CDR2 ANQGSEA. The CDR3 is 11 amino acids. The V end was cut by 5 bases, the J end by 6 bases, with 10 bases between. The CDR3 nucleotides are TGCAGCGTTCAGCGGTTCCCTGAAGCTTTCTTT. Translating gives CSVQRFPEAFF.

The chain couples TRBV19 to TRBJ1-1, with TRBD1 as a possible D gene (5 bases). The CDR3 contains 13 residues. CDR1 is LNHDA, CDR2 SQIVND, per germline (reference sequence). Deletions cut 3 bases from V and 4 bases from J, with 9 bases between. The CDR3, as DNA: TGTGCCAGTAGTATTCAGGGCGGCACTGAAGCTTTCTTT. It yields the protein CASSIQGGTEAFF. Drawing the rest from reference TRBV19 and TRBJ1-1, the complete variable domain is DGGITQSPKYLFRKEGQNVTLSCEQNLNHDAMYWYRQDPGQGLRLIYYSQIVNDFQKGDIAEGYSVSREKKESFPLTVTSAQKNPTAFYLCASSIQGGTEAFFGQGTRLTVV.

The gene calls are TRBV29-1 and TRBJ2-7; possibly TRBD1 or TRBD2 for D (5 bases each). Germline lookup yields CDR1 SQVTM and CDR2 ANQGSEA. Trimming removed 5 bases from V and 2 bases from J, with 10 bases in between. The CDR3 contains 12 residues. The CDR3 region is CSVLRDAYEQYF. CDR3 sequence (DNA): TGCAGCGTTCTCCGGGACGCCTACGAGCAGTACTTC.

This clone was seen only a few times. The chain carries TRBV27 and TRBJ2-4; D is perhaps TRBD2 (7 bases). Trimming took off 5 bases at V and 0 bases at J, with 14 bases between the two ends. CDR3 size: 16 residues. CDR1 MNHEY and CDR2 SMNVEV come from the germline V gene (reference sequence). The CDR3 sequence: CASSPKGGLAKNIQYF. The CDR3 DNA reads as TGTGCCAGCAGTCCCAAGGGGGGGCTAGCCAAAAACATTCAGTACTTC.

V and J are TRBV10-3 and TRBJ1-5; 7 bases fit TRBD1. This CDR3 is built from 15 residues. CDR1 is ENHRY, CDR2 SYGVKD, per germline. With V trimmed by 2 bases and J by 4 bases, 5 bases remained unmatched. CDR3 nucleotides: TGTGCCATCAGTGAGGGACAGGTAGAGAATCAGCCCCAGCATTTT. It is translated as CAISEGQVENQPQHF.

The chain has TRBV28 and TRBJ1-3; D unclear. Trimming pared 2 bases from V and 0 bases from J, leaving 14 bases between. CDR3 size: 17 residues. The germline V gene has CDR1 MDHEN and CDR2 SYDVKM. CDR3 DNA sequence: TGTGCCAGCAGTTTAAAGTCTCTAGCCTTCTCTGGAAACACCATATATTTT. Amino acid sequence: CASSLKSLAFSGNTIYF.

The chain is built from TRBV18 and TRBJ1-2, with 10 nucleotides matching TRBD1. The junction had 3 bases not matched to a gene; V was cut back by 3 bases and J by 8 bases. CDR1 KGHSH and CDR2 LQKENI come from the germline V gene. The CDR3 is 13 residues long. CDR3 DNA sequence: TGTGCCAGCTCACCTGACAGGGGGCGAGGCTACACCTTC. Translation gives CASSPDRGRGYTF.

This clone was detected only a few times. The V gene is TRBV5-1, the J gene TRBJ2-7; D is perhaps TRBD1 (5 bases). The CDR3 spans 15 residues. In germline, CDR1 is SGHRS, CDR2 YFSETQ. V lost 4 bases, J lost 5 bases, and 19 bases lay in between. CDR3: CASSTSGLGIDEQYF. As DNA, the CDR3 is TGCGCCAGCAGCACGTCAGGGCTTGGGATTGACGAGCAGTACTTC.

This chain connects TRBV29-1 to TRBJ2-7; possible D gene TRBD2, 5 bases. Looked up from germline, CDR1 is SQVTM and CDR2 is ANQGSEA. CDR3 length equals 10 residues. V was clipped by 4 bases and J by 6 bases, with 7 bases between them. CDR3 nucleotides: TGCAGCGTTGTGGAGGTCGAGCAGTACTTC. As protein: CSVVEVEQYF.

This clone was observed a single time. V is TRBV5-1 and J is TRBJ2-7; the D call may be TRBD1 or TRBD2 (6 bases each). CDR3 size: 13 residues. V gave up 3 bases and J gave up 3 bases, with 10 bases separating them. Germline V gene data show CDR1 as SGHRS and CDR2 as YFSETQ. CDR3 bases: TGCGCCAGCAGCTCACAGGGAGGCTACGAGCAGTACTTC. It yields the protein CASSSQGGYEQYF.

This clone was counted between two and nine times. The chain is built from TRBV25-1 and TRBJ1-1, with D possibly being TRBD1 (6 bases). The germline V gene has CDR1 MGHDK and CDR2 SYGVNS. The ends were cut back, 3 bases at V and 6 bases at J, with 11 bases in the middle. The length of the CDR3 is 13 residues. The CDR3 loop is CASSDGGGPEAFF. Written as DNA, the CDR3 is TGTGCCAGCAGTGACGGAGGGGGGCCTGAAGCTTTCTTT.

The gene calls are TRBV5-6 and TRBJ2-4, with D unclear. The germline V gene encodes CDR1 SGHDT and CDR2 YYEEEE. Between the trimmed V and J ends, which lost 2 bases and 4 bases, there was a span of 4 bases. There are 12 residues in the CDR3. The DNA of the CDR3 is TGTGCCAGCAGCTTAGGAAAAAACATTCAGTACTTC. Translated: CASSLGKNIQYF.

There are a few counts of this clone. The rearrangement uses TRBV10-2 and TRBJ2-1; D is unresolved. V lost 2 bases and J 7 bases, leaving 12 bases between the germline ends. This CDR3 has 14 amino acids. CDR1 is WSHSY, CDR2 SAAADI, per germline. The DNA of the CDR3 is TGCGCCAGCAGTGAGCCCCGAATAGGGAATGAGCAGTTCTTC. Amino acids: CASSEPRIGNEQFF.

The chain employs TRBV25-1 and TRBJ2-7; D uncertain. Germline V lookup: CDR1 MGHDK, CDR2 SYGVNS. There are 11 residues in the CDR3. V lost 4 bases to trimming and J lost 4 bases, with 5 bases between them. In DNA, the CDR3 is TGTGCCAGCAGTGTTGGGTACGAGCAGTACTTC. Translation: CASSVGYEQYF.

This clone was seen a handful of times. The chain employs TRBV19 and TRBJ1-5; unclear D gene. CDR3 size: 14 residues. Trimming cost V 5 bases and J 3 bases, with 11 bases left between them. From germline, CDR1 is LNHDA and CDR2 SQIVND (reference sequence). In nucleotides, the CDR3 is TGTGCCAGTAGTCGCGGAACGGACAATCAGCCCCAGCATTTT. Amino acids: CASSRGTDNQPQHF.

Only a few counts were recorded for this clone. This rearrangement joins TRBV5-1 to TRBJ2-3; 7 nucleotides agree with TRBD2. Germline V gene sequence: CDR1 SGHRS, CDR2 YFSETQ. V trimming: 4 bases; J trimming: 0 bases; junction bases outside the gene matches: 8. This CDR3 comprises 16 residues. In DNA, the CDR3 is TGCGCCAGCAGCCGCGGGACTACTCCTAGCACAGATACGCAGTATTTT. Its translation: CASSRGTTPSTDTQYF. Combining the CDR3 with reference TRBV5-1 and TRBJ2-3 gives the whole variable domain KAGVTQTPRYLIKTRGQQVTLSCSPISGHRSVSWYQQTPGQGLQFLFEYFSETQRNKGNFPGRFSGRQFSNSRSEMNVSTLELGDSALYLCASSRGTTPSTDTQYFGPGTRLTVL.

J is TRBJ1-2 and V is TRBV7-9, with 7 bases matching TRBD1. The length of the CDR3 is 13 residues. Germline V gene sequence: CDR1 SEHNR, CDR2 FQNEAQ (reference sequence). Losses at the gene ends were 5 bases for V and 7 bases for J; bases not matched to a gene: 7. CDR3 DNA sequence: TGTGCCAGCAGCCACCGGGACAGCTCTGGCTACACCTTC. Translation gives CASSHRDSSGYTF.

J is TRBJ2-5 and V is TRBV2; tentative D call: TRBD1 (5 bases). CDR3 length: 13 residues. Trimming removed 8 bases from V and 1 base from J, with 11 bases in between. The V gene's germline CDR1 is SNHLY and CDR2 FYNNEI. The CDR3 loop is CASSRQSQETQYF. In DNA form, the CDR3 reads TGTGCCAGCTCTCGACAGAGCCAAGAGACCCAGTACTTC.

The chain joins TRBV29-1 to TRBJ2-1; D remains ambiguous. The germline V and J ends were trimmed by 7 bases and 7 bases, with 8 bases remaining between them. Germline V gene lookup returns CDR1 SQVTM and CDR2 ANQGSEA. The CDR3 covers 10 residues. CDR3 loop: CSAGGNEQFF. Here the CDR3 DNA reads TGCAGCGCAGGTGGGAATGAGCAGTTCTTC.

A few counts support this clone. The rearrangement links TRBV5-1 to TRBJ2-7; D gene uncertain. V was trimmed by 4 bases and J by 4 bases, leaving 3 bases between them. The germline V gene has CDR1 SGHRS and CDR2 YFSETQ. This CDR3 contains 10 residues. CDR3 bases: TGCGCCAGCAGCCCTTACGAGCAGTACTTC. Protein sequence: CASSPYEQYF. Complete variable domain (other parts from reference TRBV5-1 and TRBJ2-7): KAGVTQTPRYLIKTRGQQVTLSCSPISGHRSVSWYQQTPGQGLQFLFEYFSETQRNKGNFPGRFSGRQFSNSRSEMNVSTLELGDSALYLCASSPYEQYFGPGTRLTVT.

J is TRBJ2-5 and V is TRBV9; 7 nucleotides line up with TRBD2. After removal of 0 bases from V and 5 bases from J, the junction contained 13 bases not matched to a gene. The length of the CDR3 is 17 residues. Germline lookup yields CDR1 SGDLS and CDR2 YYNGEE. Here the CDR3 reads CASSVDVSGGVKETQYF. CDR3 nucleotides: TGTGCCAGCAGCGTAGACGTGTCGGGGGGAGTAAAGGAGACCCAGTACTTC.

The chain is built from TRBV18 and TRBJ2-7, with D maybe TRBD2 (6 bases). Trimming took off 3 bases at V and 2 bases at J, with 11 bases between the two ends. The germline CDR1 and CDR2 sequences are KGHSH and LQKENI. The CDR3 is 14 residues long. Written as DNA, the CDR3 is TGTGCCAGCTCACCCTCGACGGGAGCCTACGAGCAGTACTTC. It codes for CASSPSTGAYEQYF.

This clone was observed a few times. This chain links TRBV29-1 with TRBJ2-1; D is possibly TRBD1 (6 bases). The germline V gene has CDR1 SQVTM and CDR2 ANQGSEA. This CDR3 is 11 amino acids long. Trimming cost V 4 bases and J 9 bases, with 10 bases left between them. The CDR3 sequence: CSVAQGSEQFF. CDR3 in DNA: TGCAGCGTTGCACAGGGAAGTGAGCAGTTCTTC.

For the CDR3, the DNA is TGTGCCAGCAGCTTACCCCCGGGACTAGGGCCCTTGGAGCAGTACTTC. It is translated as CASSLPPGLGPLEQYF. The genes are TRBV11-2 and TRBJ2-7; TRBD2 aligns across 8 bases. Looked up from germline, CDR1 is SGHAT and CDR2 is FQNNGV. V lost 2 bases, J lost 7 bases, and 13 bases stayed unmatched. The CDR3 has 16 residues.

This sequence joins TRBV25-1 and TRBJ2-5, with TRBD1 as a possible D gene (5 bases). The germline CDR1 and CDR2 sequences are MGHDK and SYGVNS. The CDR3 length is 11 residues. Between the trimmed V and J ends, which lost 4 bases and 10 bases, there was a span of 10 bases. DNA for the CDR3: TGTGCCAGCAGTGCACAGGTGGTCCAGTACTTC. As protein: CASSAQVVQYF.

The chain is built from TRBV30 and TRBJ2-1; the match to TRBD1 covers 9 bases. V was clipped by 8 bases and J by 15 bases; unmatched bases: 20. The CDR3 runs to 14 residues. Germline V gene data show CDR1 as GTSNPN and CDR2 as SVGIG (reference sequence). In DNA, the CDR3 is TGTGCCCACCACCCGGACAGGGGAGGAGACAGGGTGTTCTTC. Its translation is CAHHPDRGGDRVFF. The full variable domain, with the rest looked up from reference TRBV30 and TRBJ2-1, is SQTIHQWPATLVQPVGSPLSLECTVEGTSNPNLYWYRQAAGRGLQLLFYSVGIGQISSEVPQNLSASRPQDRQFILSSKKLLLSDSGFYLCAHHPDRGGDRVFFGPGTRLTVL.